This T cell receptor beta chain was captured in a study of blood T cell repertoires in COVID-19. Data came from immunoSEQ multiplex PCR; TCRdb stores just in-frame clones and leaves some out. The sample consists of 95,000 to 150,000 clones, about four fifths of them appearing once. Trimming took 0 bases from V and 0 from J; bases not matched to a gene: 13. CDR1 and CDR2 (germline): MGHRA, YSYEKL. The CDR3 has 19 residues. The V gene is TRBV4-1, the J gene TRBJ1-1; 7 bases are shared with TRBD1. This TCR derives from a man aged 55 to 70 with active or convalescent COVID-19. The sequencing sample was made of peripheral blood. CDR3 DNA sequence: TGCGCCAGCAGCCAAGATTCGGCGGGGATGACAGGGCTGAACACTGAAGCTTTCTTT. Translation: CASSQDSAGMTGLNTEAFF.